This is a list of T cell receptor beta chains from one sample in a study of T cell changes during pregnancy in multiple sclerosis. The protocol was immunoSEQ multiplex PCR, while the TCRdb copy is restricted to in-frame clones and leaves out a portion. The sample shows about 120,000 clones, approximately 93% of them seen only once. The starting material was peripheral blood, obtained before pregnancy. The receptors here all came from a female donor with multiple sclerosis, enrolled in a pregnancy study. Each CDR3 is given with its conserved first and last residue. A D gene is named only where the DNA matches it firmly. Rows give clone size only sometimes, using once, few, many, or a class for an expanded clone.

D,J,V,size,CDR3,DNA
TRBD2,TRBJ2-3,TRBV4-1,once,CASSQTVAGVTDTQYF,TGCGCCAGCAGCCAAACAGTGGCGGGAGTTACTGATACGCAGTATTTT
NA,TRBJ2-5,TRBV30,NA,CAWTFGGVGRTQYF,TGTGCCTGGACGTTTGGCGGGGTAGGAAGGACCCAGTACTTC
TRBD1,TRBJ1-2,TRBV5-1,NA,CASSFGDSNYGYTF,TGCGCCAGCAGCTTCGGGGACAGCAACTATGGCTACACCTTC
NA,TRBJ2-1,TRBV6-1,NA,CASRPSGGTYNEQFF,TGTGCCAGCCGTCCTAGCGGAGGGACATACAATGAGCAGTTCTTC
NA,TRBJ1-5,TRBV30,NA,CASSGQNNQPQHF,TGTGCCTCCTCTGGACAGAACAATCAGCCCCAGCATTTT
NA,TRBJ1-2,TRBV6-5,NA,CASSNPSGRGYTF,TGTGCCAGCAGTAACCCGTCGGGGAGAGGCTACACCTTC
NA,TRBJ2-2,TRBV9,NA,CASSVSPPNTGELFF,TGTGCCAGCAGCGTATCCCCTCCGAACACCGGGGAGCTGTTTTTT
NA,TRBJ2-7,TRBV6-5,NA,CASTGKDEGDYEQYF,TGTGCCAGCACCGGAAAGGACGAGGGGGACTACGAGCAGTACTTC
TRBD1,TRBJ1-5,TRBV27,NA,CASSRQGAGQPQHF,TGTGCCAGTAGTCGACAGGGGGCAGGTCAGCCCCAGCATTTT
NA,TRBJ2-7,TRBV13,NA,CASSFGDISYEQYF,TGTGCCAGCAGCTTTGGGGACATCTCCTACGAGCAGTACTTC
NA,TRBJ1-2,TRBV9,NA,CASSLTEFNGYTF,TGTGCCAGCAGTCTAACAGAGTTTAATGGCTACACCTTC
NA,TRBJ1-3,TRBV6-5,NA,CATGREGSSGNTIYF,TGTGCCACAGGGCGGGAGGGTAGCTCTGGAAACACCATATATTTT
TRBD1,TRBJ1-4,TRBV19,NA,CASSFGTGNEKLFF,TGTGCCAGTAGCTTCGGGACAGGAAATGAAAAACTGTTTTTT
NA,TRBJ1-1,TRBV7-3,NA,CASSRDRNTEAFF,TGTGCCAGCAGCCGCGACAGGAACACTGAAGCTTTCTTT
TRBD1,TRBJ1-4,TRBV5-1,NA,CASSELQGPSGEKLFF,TGCGCCAGCAGCGAATTACAGGGGCCCTCGGGGGAAAAACTGTTTTTT
NA,TRBJ1-5,TRBV19,NA,CASSMAQNQPQHF,TGTGCCAGTAGTATGGCCCAAAATCAGCCCCAGCATTTT
NA,TRBJ2-2,TRBV6-1,NA,CASSEIRALTGELFF,TGTGCCAGCAGTGAGATCAGGGCGCTCACCGGGGAGCTGTTTTTT
NA,TRBJ2-3,TRBV29-1,NA,CSVGGAADTQYF,TGCAGCGTTGGCGGGGCCGCAGATACGCAGTATTTT
TRBD1,TRBJ1-1,TRBV7-3,NA,CASSEDRVATEAFF,TGTGCCAGCAGCGAGGACAGGGTGGCCACTGAAGCTTTCTTT
NA,TRBJ2-3,TRBV5-1,NA,CASSFKASYTQYF,TGCGCCAGCAGCTTCAAAGCGAGTTATACGCAGTATTTT
TRBD1,TRBJ1-4,TRBV5-3,NA,CARSRRTGGVEKLFF,TGTGCCAGAAGCCGTCGGACAGGGGGCGTTGAAAAACTGTTTTTT
TRBD2,TRBJ2-1,TRBV2,NA,CASRELAGGAYNEQFF,TGTGCCAGCAGGGAACTAGCGGGGGGTGCCTACAATGAGCAGTTCTTC
TRBD2,TRBJ2-3,TRBV5-6,once,CASSISGGTDTQYF,TGTGCCAGCAGCATTAGCGGGGGAACAGATACGCAGTATTTT
NA,TRBJ2-7,TRBV9,NA,CASSVEERALSYEQYF,TGTGCCAGCAGCGTAGAGGAGCGGGCCCTCTCCTACGAGCAGTACTTC
NA,TRBJ2-2,TRBV28,once,CASWPGGLGNTGELFF,TGTGCCAGCTGGCCCGGGGGTCTGGGGAACACCGGGGAGCTGTTTTTT
NA,TRBJ1-2,TRBV6-1,NA,CASSESRYEGRNYGYTF,TGTGCCAGCAGTGAATCCCGTTACGAAGGGAGGAACTATGGCTACACCTTC
NA,TRBJ2-7,TRBV28,NA,CASSPGGAAYEQYF,TGTGCCAGCAGCCCCGGGGGAGCGGCCTACGAGCAGTACTTC
NA,TRBJ1-2,TRBV9,NA,CASRGQGGGYTF,TGTGCCAGCAGGGGGCAGGGTGGAGGCTACACCTTC
NA,TRBJ1-1,TRBV7-3,NA,CASSLGQQNTEAFF,TGTGCCAGCAGCTTAGGACAGCAGAACACTGAAGCTTTCTTT
NA,TRBJ1-1,TRBV5-5,NA,CASSLVTGPAFF,TGTGCCAGCAGCTTGGTAACAGGGCCAGCTTTCTTT
TRBD2,TRBJ2-2,TRBV5-4,NA,CASSLAGGQIGELFF,TGTGCCAGCAGCTTAGCGGGGGGGCAGATCGGGGAGCTGTTTTTT
TRBD1,TRBJ1-2,TRBV28,once,CASSLDRGLGGYTF,TGTGCCAGCAGTCTTGACAGGGGCTTGGGGGGCTACACCTTC
NA,TRBJ2-2,TRBV9,NA,CASSVSPGELFF,TGTGCCAGCAGCGTCTCCCCCGGGGAGCTGTTTTTT
TRBD1,TRBJ1-4,TRBV5-6,NA,CASSLSTPGGKLFF,TGTGCCAGCAGCTTGTCGACCCCAGGGGGAAAACTGTTTTTT
TRBD1,TRBJ2-4,TRBV10-3,NA,CAISEGQGRAGNIQYF,TGTGCCATCAGTGAAGGACAGGGCAGGGCAGGGAACATTCAGTACTTC
TRBD1,TRBJ1-2,TRBV10-3,NA,CAISESGQGALGYTF,TGTGCCATCAGTGAGTCGGGACAGGGGGCTCTTGGCTACACCTTC
TRBD1,TRBJ2-3,TRBV9,NA,CASSIAATGLTDTQYF,TGTGCCAGCAGCATAGCAGCGACAGGGCTTACAGATACGCAGTATTTT
TRBD1,TRBJ2-1,TRBV10-3,NA,CAISWDRDEQFF,TGTGCCATCAGTTGGGACAGGGATGAGCAGTTCTTC
TRBD1,TRBJ1-1,TRBV7-6,NA,CASSRGRGLTEAFF,TGTGCCAGCAGCCGGGGTAGGGGGCTCACTGAAGCTTTCTTT
TRBD1,TRBJ1-2,TRBV6-1,NA,CASSPDRDIYGYTF,TGTGCCAGCAGCCCCGACAGGGACATTTATGGCTACACCTTC
TRBD1,TRBJ2-1,TRBV2,once,CASSDTGGLYEQFF,TGTGCCAGCAGTGACACAGGGGGCCTCTATGAGCAGTTCTTC
NA,TRBJ2-1,TRBV6-5,once,CASSEVGQFF,TGTGCCAGCAGTGAGGTGGGGCAGTTCTTC
TRBD2,TRBJ2-5,TRBV6-5,NA,CASSYSTAGGQETQYF,TGTGCCAGCAGTTACTCGACAGCGGGGGGGCAAGAGACCCAGTACTTC
NA,TRBJ1-5,TRBV28,NA,CASRPPDQPQHF,TGTGCCAGCAGGCCCCCGGATCAGCCCCAGCATTTT
TRBD1,TRBJ1-3,TRBV29-1,NA,CSVELQGAGNTIYF,TGCAGCGTTGAGCTTCAGGGGGCTGGAAACACCATATATTTT
NA,TRBJ2-1,TRBV2,NA,CASSEPRQGPYNEQFF,TGTGCCAGCAGTGAACCCCGGCAGGGTCCGTACAATGAGCAGTTCTTC
NA,TRBJ2-5,TRBV5-1,NA,CASRAGETQYF,TGCGCCAGCAGGGCGGGGGAGACCCAGTACTTC
NA,TRBJ1-2,TRBV19,NA,CASSAGRRTYGYTF,TGTGCCAGTAGTGCGGGACGGAGGACCTATGGCTACACCTTC